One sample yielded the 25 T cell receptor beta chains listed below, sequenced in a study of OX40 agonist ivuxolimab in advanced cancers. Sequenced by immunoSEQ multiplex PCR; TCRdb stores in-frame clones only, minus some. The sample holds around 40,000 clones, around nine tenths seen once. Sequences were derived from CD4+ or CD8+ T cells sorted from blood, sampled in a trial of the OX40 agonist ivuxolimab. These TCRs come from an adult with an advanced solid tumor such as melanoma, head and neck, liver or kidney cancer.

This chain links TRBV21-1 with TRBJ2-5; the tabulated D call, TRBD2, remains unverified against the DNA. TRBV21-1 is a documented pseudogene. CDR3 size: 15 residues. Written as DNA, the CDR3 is TGTGCCAGCCACAAACTAGCGGGAGGCGCGGAGACCCAGTACTTC. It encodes CASHKLAGGAETQYF.

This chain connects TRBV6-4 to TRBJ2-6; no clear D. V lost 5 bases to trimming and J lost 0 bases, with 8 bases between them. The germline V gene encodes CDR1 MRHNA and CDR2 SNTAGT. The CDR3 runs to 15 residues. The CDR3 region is CASSQHSSGANVLTF. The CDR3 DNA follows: TGTGCCAGCAGTCAACATAGCTCTGGGGCCAACGTCCTGACTTTC.

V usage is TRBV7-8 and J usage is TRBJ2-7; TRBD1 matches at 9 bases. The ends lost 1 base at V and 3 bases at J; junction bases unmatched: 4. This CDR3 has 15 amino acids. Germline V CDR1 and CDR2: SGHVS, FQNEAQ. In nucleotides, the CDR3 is TGTGCCAGCAGCTTAGGACCGGGACAGGGCTACGAGCAGTACTTC. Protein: CASSLGPGQGYEQYF.

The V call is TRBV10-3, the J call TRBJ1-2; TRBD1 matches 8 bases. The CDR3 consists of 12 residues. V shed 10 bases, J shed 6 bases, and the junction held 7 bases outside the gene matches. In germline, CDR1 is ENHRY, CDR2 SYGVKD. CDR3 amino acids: CATPQGADGYTF. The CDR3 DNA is TGTGCCACCCCGCAGGGGGCGGATGGCTACACCTTC.

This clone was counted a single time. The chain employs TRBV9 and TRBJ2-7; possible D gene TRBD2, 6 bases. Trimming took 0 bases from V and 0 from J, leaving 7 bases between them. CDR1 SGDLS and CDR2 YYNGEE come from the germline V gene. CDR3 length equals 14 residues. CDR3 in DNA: TGTGCCAGCAGCGTAGTGGACTACTCCTACGAGCAGTACTTC. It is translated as CASSVVDYSYEQYF.

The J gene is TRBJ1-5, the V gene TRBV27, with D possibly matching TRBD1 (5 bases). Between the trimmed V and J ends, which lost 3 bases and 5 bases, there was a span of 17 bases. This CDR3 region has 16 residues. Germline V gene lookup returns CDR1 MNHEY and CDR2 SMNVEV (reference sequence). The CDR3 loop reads CASSFRPHPGDQPQHF. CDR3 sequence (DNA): TGTGCCAGCAGTTTTCGCCCTCACCCGGGGGATCAGCCCCAGCATTTT.

CDR3 coding DNA: TGCGCCAGCAGCCCGACTCCGGGGGAGCAGTACTTC. Its translation is CASSPTPGEQYF. The V and J genes are TRBV4-1 and TRBJ2-7; tentative D call: TRBD2 (5 bases). V was cut by 4 bases and J by 7 bases, with 11 bases left in between. There are 12 residues in the CDR3. Germline CDR1 MGHRA, CDR2 YSYEKL.

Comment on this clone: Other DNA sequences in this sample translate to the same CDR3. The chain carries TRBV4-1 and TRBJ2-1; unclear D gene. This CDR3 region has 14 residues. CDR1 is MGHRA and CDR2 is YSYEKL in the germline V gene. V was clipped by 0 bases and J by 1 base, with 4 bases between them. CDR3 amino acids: CASSQEGSYNEQFF. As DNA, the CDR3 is TGCGCCAGCAGCCAAGAGGGATCCTACAATGAGCAGTTCTTC.

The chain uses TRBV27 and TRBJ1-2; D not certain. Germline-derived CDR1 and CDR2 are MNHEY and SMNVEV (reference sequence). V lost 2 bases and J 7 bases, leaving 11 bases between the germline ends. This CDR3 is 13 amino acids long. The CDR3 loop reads CASSLGGPGGYTF. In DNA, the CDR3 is TGTGCCAGCAGTTTAGGAGGGCCCGGTGGCTACACCTTC.

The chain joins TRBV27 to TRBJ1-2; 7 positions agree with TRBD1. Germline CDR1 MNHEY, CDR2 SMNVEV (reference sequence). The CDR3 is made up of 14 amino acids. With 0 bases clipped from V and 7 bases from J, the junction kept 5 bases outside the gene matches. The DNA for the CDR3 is TGTGCCAGCAGTTTATCGACAGGGAGTGGTGGCTACACCTTC. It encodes CASSLSTGSGGYTF.

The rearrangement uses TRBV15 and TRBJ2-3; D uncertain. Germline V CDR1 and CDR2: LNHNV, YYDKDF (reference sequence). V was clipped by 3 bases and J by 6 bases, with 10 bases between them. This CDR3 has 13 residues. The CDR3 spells CATSRLIVDTQYF. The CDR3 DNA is TGTGCCACCAGCAGGTTGATAGTCGATACGCAGTATTTT.

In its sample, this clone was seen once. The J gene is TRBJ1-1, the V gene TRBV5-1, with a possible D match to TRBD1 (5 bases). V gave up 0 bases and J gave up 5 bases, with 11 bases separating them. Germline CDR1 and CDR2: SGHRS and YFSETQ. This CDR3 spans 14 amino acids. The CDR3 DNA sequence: TGCGCCAGCAGCTTGGGGGGGATGTGGACTGAAGCTTTCTTT. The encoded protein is CASSLGGMWTEAFF.

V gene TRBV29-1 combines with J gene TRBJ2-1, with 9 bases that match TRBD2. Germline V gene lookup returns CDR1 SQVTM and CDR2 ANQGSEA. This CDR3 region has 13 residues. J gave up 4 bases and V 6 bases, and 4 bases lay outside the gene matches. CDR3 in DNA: TGCAGCGTGAGCGGGGGGACTTACAATGAGCAGTTCTTC. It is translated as CSVSGGTYNEQFF.

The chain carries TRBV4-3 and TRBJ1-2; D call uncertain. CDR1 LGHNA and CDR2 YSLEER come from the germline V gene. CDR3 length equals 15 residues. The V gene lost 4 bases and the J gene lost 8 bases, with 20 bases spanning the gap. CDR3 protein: CASSLALGTRRGYTF. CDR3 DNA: TGCGCCAGCAGCCTCGCGCTAGGTACGAGGAGGGGCTACACCTTC.

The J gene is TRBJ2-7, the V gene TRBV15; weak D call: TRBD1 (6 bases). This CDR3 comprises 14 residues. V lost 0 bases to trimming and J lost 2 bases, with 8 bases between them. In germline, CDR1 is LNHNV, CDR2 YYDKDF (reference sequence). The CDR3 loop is CATSRDRGTYEQYF. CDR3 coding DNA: TGTGCCACCAGCAGAGACAGGGGTACCTACGAGCAGTACTTC.

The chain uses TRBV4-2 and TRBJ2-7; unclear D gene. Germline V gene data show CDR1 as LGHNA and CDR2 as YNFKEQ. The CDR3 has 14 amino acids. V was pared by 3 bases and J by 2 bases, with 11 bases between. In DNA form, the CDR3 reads TGTGCCAGCAGCCAGGGCGGTGGAGCCTACGAGCAGTACTTC. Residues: CASSQGGGAYEQYF.

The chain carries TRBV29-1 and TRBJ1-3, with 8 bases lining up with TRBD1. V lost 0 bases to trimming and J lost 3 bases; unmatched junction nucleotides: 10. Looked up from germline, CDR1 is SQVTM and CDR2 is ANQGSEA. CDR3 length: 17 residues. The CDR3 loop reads CSVEDQGTGGSGNTIYF. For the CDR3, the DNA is TGCAGCGTTGAAGATCAAGGAACAGGGGGTAGTGGAAACACCATATATTTT.

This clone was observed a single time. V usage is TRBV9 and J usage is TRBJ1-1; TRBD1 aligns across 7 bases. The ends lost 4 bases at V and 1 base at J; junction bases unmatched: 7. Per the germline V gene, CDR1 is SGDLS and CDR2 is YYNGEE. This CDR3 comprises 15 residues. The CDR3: CASSIRDSSNTEAFF. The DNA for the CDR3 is TGTGCCAGCAGCATACGGGACAGCTCGAACACTGAAGCTTTCTTT.

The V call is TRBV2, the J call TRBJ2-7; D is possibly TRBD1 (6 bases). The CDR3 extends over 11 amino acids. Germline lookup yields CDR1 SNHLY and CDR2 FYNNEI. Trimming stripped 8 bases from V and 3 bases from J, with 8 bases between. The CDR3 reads CASGTNYEQYF. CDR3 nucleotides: TGTGCCAGCGGGACAAACTACGAGCAGTACTTC.

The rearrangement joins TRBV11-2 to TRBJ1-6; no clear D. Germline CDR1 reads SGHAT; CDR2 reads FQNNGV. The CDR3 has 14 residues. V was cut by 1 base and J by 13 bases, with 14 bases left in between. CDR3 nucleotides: TGTGCCAGCAGCTTAGCGGTAAACGCCGGTCCCCTCCACTTT. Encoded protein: CASSLAVNAGPLHF.

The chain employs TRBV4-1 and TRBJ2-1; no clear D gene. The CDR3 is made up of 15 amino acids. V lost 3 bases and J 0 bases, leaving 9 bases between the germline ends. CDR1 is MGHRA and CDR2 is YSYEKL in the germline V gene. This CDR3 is CASSQAALSYNEQFF. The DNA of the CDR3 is TGCGCCAGCAGCCAGGCAGCACTCTCCTACAATGAGCAGTTCTTC.

CDR3 residues: CASSEHPASTDTQYF. The CDR3 DNA is TGTGCCAGCAGTGAACACCCTGCTAGCACAGATACGCAGTATTTT. V and J are TRBV2 and TRBJ2-3; D unresolved. Germline CDR1 SNHLY, CDR2 FYNNEI. V was pared by 2 bases and J by 0 bases, with 9 bases between. The CDR3 consists of 15 residues.

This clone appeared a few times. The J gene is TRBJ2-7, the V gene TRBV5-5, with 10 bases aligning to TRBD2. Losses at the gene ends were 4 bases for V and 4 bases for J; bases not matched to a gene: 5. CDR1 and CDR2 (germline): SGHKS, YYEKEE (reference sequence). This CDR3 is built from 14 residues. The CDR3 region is CASSATSGIYEQYF. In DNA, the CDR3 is TGTGCCAGCAGCGCAACTAGCGGGATATACGAGCAGTACTTC.

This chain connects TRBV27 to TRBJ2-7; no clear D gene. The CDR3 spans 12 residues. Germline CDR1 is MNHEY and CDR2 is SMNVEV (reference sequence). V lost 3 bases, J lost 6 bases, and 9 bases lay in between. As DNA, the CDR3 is TGTGCCAGCAGTTTTGTTCTGGGCGAGCAGTACTTC. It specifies CASSFVLGEQYF.

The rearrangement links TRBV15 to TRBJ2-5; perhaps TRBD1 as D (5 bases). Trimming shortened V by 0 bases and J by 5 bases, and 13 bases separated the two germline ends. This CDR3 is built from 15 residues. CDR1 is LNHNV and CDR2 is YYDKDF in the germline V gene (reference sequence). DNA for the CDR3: TGTGCCACCAGCAGAGATAACACAGGCGAGGAGACCCAGTACTTC. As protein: CATSRDNTGEETQYF.